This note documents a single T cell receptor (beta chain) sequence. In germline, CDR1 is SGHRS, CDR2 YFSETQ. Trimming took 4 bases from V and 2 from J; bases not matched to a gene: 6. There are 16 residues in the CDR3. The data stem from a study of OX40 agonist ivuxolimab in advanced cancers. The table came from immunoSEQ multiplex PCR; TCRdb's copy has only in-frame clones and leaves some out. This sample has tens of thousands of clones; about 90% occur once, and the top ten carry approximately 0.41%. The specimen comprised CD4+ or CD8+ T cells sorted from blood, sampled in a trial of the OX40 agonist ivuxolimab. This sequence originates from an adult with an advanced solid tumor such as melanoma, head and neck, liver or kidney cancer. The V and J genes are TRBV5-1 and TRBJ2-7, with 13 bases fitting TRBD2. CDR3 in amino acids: CASSPAGTSGAYEQYF. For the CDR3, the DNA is TGCGCCAGCAGCCCAGCCGGGACTAGCGGGGCCTACGAGCAGTACTTC.